This T cell receptor beta chain is from a study of T cell responses to AZD1222 COVID-19 vaccine. Using immunoSEQ multiplex PCR, the repertoire was profiled, and TCRdb retains in-frame clones only, with some absent. The sample has fewer than 250,000 clones; roughly 91% are singletons. The ends were cut back, 4 bases at V and 7 bases at J, with 17 bases in the middle. Germline CDR1 and CDR2: SGHKS and YYEKEE (reference sequence). The CDR3 runs to 15 residues. Study-wide points: Among those given AZD1222, only five to seven were seropositive at baseline. Possibly, clonal diversity was underestimated; donors were largely white British and included more females. Unmutated variant regions are reportedly targeted by nearly half of spike-specific TCRs.

To note about this clone: Its antigen remains unknown.

This receptor was identified in an adult in good health. The source was peripheral blood, collected on day 0 of MenACWY control vaccination. The rearrangement links TRBV5-5 to TRBJ1-4, with D possibly matching TRBD1 (6 bases). The CDR3 bases are TGTGCCAGCAGCCTCTCAGGGGCGGGGGGTGAAAAACTGTTTTTT. Its protein is CASSLSGAGGEKLFF.